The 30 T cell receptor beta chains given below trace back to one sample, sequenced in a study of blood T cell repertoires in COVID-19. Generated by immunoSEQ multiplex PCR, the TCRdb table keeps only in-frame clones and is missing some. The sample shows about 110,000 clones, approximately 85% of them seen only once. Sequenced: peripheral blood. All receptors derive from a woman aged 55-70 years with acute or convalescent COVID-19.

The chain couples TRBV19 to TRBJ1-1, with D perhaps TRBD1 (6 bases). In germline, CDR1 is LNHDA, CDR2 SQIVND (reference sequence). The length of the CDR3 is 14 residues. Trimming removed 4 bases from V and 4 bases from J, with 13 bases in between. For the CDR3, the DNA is TGTGCCAGTAGTACCGCACAGGGTAGCACTGAAGCTTTCTTT. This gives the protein CASSTAQGSTEAFF.

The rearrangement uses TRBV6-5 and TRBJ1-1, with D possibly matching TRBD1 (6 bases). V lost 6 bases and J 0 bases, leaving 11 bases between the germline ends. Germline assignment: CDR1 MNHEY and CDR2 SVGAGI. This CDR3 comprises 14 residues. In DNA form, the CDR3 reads TGTGCCAGCAGCAGGGACACAGTGAACACTGAAGCTTTCTTT. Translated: CASSRDTVNTEAFF.

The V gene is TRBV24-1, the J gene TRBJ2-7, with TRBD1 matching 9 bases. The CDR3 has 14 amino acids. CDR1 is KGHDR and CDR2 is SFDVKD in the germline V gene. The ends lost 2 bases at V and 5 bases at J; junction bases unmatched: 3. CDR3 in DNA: TGTGCCACCAGTGATTCGGGACAGGGCGACGAGCAGTACTTC. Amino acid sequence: CATSDSGQGDEQYF.

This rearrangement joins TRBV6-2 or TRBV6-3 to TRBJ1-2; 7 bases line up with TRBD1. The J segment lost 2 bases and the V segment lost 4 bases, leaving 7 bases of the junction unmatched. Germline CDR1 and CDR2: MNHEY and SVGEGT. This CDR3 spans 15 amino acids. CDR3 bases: TGTGCCAGCAGTTCCGCCAGGGGGGCGAACTATGGCTACACCTTC. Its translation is CASSSARGANYGYTF.

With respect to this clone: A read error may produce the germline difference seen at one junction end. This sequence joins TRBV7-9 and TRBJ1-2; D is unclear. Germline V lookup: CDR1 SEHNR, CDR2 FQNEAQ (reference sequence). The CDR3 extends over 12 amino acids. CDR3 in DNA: TGTGCCAGCAGCTTAGCGGCTAGGGAGGCAACGTTC. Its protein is CASSLAAREATF.

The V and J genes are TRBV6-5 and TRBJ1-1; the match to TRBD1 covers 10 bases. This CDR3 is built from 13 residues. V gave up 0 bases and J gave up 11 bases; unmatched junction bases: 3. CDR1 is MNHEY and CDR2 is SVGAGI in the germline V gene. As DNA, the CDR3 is TGTGCCAGCAGTTACTCGGGGACAGGGGACGCTTTCTTT. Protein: CASSYSGTGDAFF.

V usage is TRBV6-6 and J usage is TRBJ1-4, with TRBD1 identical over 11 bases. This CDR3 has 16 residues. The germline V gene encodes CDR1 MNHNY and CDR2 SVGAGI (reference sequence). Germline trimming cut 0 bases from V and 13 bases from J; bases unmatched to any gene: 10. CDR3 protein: CASSYSWGTGGEGLFF. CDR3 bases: TGTGCCAGCAGTTACTCTTGGGGGACAGGGGGAGAAGGACTGTTTTTT.

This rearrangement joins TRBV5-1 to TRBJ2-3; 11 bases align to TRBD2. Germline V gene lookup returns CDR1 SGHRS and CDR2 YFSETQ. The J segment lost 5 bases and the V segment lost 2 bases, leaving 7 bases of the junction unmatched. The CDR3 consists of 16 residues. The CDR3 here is CASSLALAGGLDTQYF. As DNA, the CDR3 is TGCGCCAGCAGCTTAGCTCTAGCGGGGGGTTTAGATACGCAGTATTTT. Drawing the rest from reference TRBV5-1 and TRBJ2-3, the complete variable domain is KAGVTQTPRYLIKTRGQQVTLSCSPISGHRSVSWYQQTPGQGLQFLFEYFSETQRNKGNFPGRFSGRQFSNSRSEMNVSTLELGDSALYLCASSLALAGGLDTQYFGPGTRLTVL.

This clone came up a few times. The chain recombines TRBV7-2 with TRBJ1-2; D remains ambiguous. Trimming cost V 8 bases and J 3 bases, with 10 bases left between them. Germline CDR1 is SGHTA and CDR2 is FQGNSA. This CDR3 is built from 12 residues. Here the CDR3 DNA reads TGTGCCAGCCGGATGCGGGACTATGGCTACACCTTC. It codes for CASRMRDYGYTF.

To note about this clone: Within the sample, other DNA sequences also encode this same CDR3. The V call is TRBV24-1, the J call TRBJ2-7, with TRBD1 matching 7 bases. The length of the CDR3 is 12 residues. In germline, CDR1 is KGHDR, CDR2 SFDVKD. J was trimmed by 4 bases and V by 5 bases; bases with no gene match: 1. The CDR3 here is CATSGDSYEQYF. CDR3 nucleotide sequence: TGTGCCACCAGTGGGGACAGTTACGAGCAGTACTTC.

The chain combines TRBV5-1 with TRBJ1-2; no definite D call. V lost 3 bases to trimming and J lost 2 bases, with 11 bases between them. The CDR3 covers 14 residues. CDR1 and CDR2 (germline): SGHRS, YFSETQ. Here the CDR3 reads CASSSEQRNYGYTF. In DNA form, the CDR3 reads TGCGCCAGCAGCTCGGAACAGCGGAACTATGGCTACACCTTC.

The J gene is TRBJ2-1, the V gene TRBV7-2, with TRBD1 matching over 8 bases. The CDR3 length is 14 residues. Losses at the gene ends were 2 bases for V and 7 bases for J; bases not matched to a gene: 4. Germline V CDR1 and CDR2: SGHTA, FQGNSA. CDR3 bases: TGTGCCAGCAGCTTACTTGGACAGGGTAATGAGCAGTTCTTC. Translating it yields CASSLLGQGNEQFF. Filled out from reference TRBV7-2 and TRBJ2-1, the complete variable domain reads GAGVSQSPSNKVTEKGKDVELRCDPISGHTALYWYRQSLGQGLEFLIYFQGNSAPDKSGLPSDRFSAERTGGSVSTLTIQRTQQEDSAVYLCASSLLGQGNEQFFGPGTRLTVL.

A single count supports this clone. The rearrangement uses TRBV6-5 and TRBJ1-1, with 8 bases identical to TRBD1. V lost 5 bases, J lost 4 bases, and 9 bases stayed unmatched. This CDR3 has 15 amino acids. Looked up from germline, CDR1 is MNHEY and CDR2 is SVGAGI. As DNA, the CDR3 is TGTGCCAGCAGTCCACACACCACAGGGGGCACTGAAGCTTTCTTT. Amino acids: CASSPHTTGGTEAFF.

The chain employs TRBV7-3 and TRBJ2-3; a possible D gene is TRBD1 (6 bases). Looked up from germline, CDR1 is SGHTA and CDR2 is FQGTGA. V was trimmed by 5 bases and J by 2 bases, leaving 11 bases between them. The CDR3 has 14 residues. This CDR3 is CASSGGHNTDTQYF. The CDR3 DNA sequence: TGTGCCAGCAGCGGGGGCCACAACACAGATACGCAGTATTTT.

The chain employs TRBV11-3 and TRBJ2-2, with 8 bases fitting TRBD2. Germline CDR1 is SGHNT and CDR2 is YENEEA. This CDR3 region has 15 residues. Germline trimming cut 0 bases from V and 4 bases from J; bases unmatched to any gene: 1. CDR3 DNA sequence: TGTGCCAGCAGCTTAGACGGGGGGGCCACCGGGGAGCTGTTTTTT. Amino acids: CASSLDGGATGELFF.

For the CDR3, the DNA is TGTGCCAGCAGCTTAGTGGGCCCACAGGGAGCTTTCTTT. This codes for CASSLVGPQGAFF. This chain links TRBV7-2 with TRBJ1-1, with D maybe TRBD1 (6 bases). V gave up 1 base and J gave up 10 bases, with 13 bases separating them. This CDR3 comprises 13 residues. Germline-derived CDR1 and CDR2 are SGHTA and FQGNSA.

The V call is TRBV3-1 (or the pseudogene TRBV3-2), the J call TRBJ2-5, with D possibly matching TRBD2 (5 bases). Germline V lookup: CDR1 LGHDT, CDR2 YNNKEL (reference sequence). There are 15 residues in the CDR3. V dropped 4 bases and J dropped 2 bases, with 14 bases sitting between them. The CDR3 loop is CASSPPWTHQETQYF. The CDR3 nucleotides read TGTGCCAGCAGCCCTCCGTGGACTCATCAAGAGACCCAGTACTTC.

CDR3 nucleotides: TGTGCCAGCATCCGGGGACTAGCAGAAGATACGCAGTATTTT. Protein product: CASIRGLAEDTQYF. The chain carries TRBV6-5 and TRBJ2-3, with TRBD2 matching over 9 bases. CDR1 and CDR2 from the germline V gene are MNHEY and SVGAGI. Trimming took 7 bases from V and 5 from J; bases not matched to a gene: 7. The CDR3 runs 14 residues.

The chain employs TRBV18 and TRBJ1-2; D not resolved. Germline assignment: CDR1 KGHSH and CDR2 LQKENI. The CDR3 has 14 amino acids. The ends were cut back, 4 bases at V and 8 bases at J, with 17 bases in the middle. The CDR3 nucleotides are TGTGCCAGCTCACTGAGGGAGGATGTAAGGGGCTACACCTTC. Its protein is CASSLREDVRGYTF.

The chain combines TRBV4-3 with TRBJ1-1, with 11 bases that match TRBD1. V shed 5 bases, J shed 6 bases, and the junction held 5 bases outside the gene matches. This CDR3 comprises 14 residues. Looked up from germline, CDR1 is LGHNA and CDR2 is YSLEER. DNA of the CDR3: TGCGCCAGCAGCGTCCGGGACAGGGGGTCTGAAGCTTTCTTT. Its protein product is CASSVRDRGSEAFF.

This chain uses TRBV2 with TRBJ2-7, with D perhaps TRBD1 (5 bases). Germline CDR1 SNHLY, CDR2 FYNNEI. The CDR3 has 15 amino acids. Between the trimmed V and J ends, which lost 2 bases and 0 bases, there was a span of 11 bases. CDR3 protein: CASSESDSRSYEQYF. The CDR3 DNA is TGTGCCAGCAGTGAATCAGACAGCCGCTCCTACGAGCAGTACTTC.

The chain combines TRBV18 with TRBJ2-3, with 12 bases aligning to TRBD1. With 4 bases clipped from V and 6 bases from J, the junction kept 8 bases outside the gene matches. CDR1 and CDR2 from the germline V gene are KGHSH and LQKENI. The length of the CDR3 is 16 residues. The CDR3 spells CASSRRGTGGADTQYF. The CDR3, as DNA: TGTGCCAGCTCACGACGGGGGACAGGGGGCGCCGATACGCAGTATTTT.

The CDR3 loop reads CASGLGGPNQPQHF. CDR3 DNA sequence: TGTGCTAGTGGTTTGGGGGGCCCCAATCAGCCCCAGCATTTT. The chain recombines TRBV12-5 with TRBJ1-5; the D gene is possibly TRBD1 (5 bases). The V gene's germline CDR1 is LGHNT and CDR2 FRNRAP. This CDR3 comprises 14 residues. The V end lost 1 base, the J end lost 3 bases, and 7 bases lay between the germline ends.

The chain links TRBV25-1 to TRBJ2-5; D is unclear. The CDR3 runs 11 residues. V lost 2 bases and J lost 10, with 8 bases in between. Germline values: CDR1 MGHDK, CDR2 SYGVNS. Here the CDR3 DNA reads TGTGCCAGCAGTGAACTGCAGGTCCAGTACTTC. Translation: CASSELQVQYF.

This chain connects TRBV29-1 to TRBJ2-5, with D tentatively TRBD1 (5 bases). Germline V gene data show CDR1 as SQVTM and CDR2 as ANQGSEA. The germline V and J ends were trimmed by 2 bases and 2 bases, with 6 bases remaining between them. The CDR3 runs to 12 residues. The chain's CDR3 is CSVEQGQETQYF. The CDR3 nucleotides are TGCAGCGTTGAACAGGGACAAGAGACCCAGTACTTC.

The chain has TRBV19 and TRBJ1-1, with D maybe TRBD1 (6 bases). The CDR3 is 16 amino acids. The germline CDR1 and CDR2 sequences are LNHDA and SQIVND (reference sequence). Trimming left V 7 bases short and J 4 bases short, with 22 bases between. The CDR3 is CASTPGKGRGGTEAFF. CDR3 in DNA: TGTGCCAGTACCCCCGGGAAGGGCAGGGGCGGCACTGAAGCTTTCTTT.

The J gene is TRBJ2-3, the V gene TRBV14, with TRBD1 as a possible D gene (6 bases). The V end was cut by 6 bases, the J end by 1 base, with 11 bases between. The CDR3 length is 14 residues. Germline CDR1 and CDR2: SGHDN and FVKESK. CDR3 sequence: CASSRQARTDTQYF. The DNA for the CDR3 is TGTGCCAGCAGTCGACAGGCCCGCACAGATACGCAGTATTTT.

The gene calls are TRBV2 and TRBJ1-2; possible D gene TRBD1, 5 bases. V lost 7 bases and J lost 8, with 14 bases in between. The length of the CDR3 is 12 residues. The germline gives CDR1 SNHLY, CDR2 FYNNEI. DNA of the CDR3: TGTGCCAGCAATAGCAGGGTAGAGGGCTACACCTTC. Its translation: CASNSRVEGYTF.

The CDR3 sequence is CASSSGQAAAYEQYF. The CDR3 region has the DNA TGTGCCAGCAGCTCTGGACAGGCGGCGGCCTACGAGCAGTACTTC. The chain carries TRBV9 and TRBJ2-7; 7 positions agree with TRBD1. The CDR3 has 15 amino acids. Trimming took 4 bases from V and 2 from J; bases not matched to a gene: 9. The V gene's germline CDR1 is SGDLS and CDR2 YYNGEE.

CDR3 amino acids: CASSLSGSNTGELFF. The DNA of the CDR3 is TGTGCCAGCAGCTTATCAGGCTCAAACACCGGGGAGCTGTTTTTT. The chain couples TRBV7-2 to TRBJ2-2; D is unresolved. The V end was cut by 2 bases, the J end by 2 bases, with 9 bases between. The CDR3 has 15 residues. Germline assignment: CDR1 SGHTA and CDR2 FQGNSA. The whole variable domain, remainder taken from reference TRBV7-2 and TRBJ2-2, is GAGVSQSPSNKVTEKGKDVELRCDPISGHTALYWYRQSLGQGLEFLIYFQGNSAPDKSGLPSDRFSAERTGGSVSTLTIQRTQQEDSAVYLCASSLSGSNTGELFFGEGSRLTVL.